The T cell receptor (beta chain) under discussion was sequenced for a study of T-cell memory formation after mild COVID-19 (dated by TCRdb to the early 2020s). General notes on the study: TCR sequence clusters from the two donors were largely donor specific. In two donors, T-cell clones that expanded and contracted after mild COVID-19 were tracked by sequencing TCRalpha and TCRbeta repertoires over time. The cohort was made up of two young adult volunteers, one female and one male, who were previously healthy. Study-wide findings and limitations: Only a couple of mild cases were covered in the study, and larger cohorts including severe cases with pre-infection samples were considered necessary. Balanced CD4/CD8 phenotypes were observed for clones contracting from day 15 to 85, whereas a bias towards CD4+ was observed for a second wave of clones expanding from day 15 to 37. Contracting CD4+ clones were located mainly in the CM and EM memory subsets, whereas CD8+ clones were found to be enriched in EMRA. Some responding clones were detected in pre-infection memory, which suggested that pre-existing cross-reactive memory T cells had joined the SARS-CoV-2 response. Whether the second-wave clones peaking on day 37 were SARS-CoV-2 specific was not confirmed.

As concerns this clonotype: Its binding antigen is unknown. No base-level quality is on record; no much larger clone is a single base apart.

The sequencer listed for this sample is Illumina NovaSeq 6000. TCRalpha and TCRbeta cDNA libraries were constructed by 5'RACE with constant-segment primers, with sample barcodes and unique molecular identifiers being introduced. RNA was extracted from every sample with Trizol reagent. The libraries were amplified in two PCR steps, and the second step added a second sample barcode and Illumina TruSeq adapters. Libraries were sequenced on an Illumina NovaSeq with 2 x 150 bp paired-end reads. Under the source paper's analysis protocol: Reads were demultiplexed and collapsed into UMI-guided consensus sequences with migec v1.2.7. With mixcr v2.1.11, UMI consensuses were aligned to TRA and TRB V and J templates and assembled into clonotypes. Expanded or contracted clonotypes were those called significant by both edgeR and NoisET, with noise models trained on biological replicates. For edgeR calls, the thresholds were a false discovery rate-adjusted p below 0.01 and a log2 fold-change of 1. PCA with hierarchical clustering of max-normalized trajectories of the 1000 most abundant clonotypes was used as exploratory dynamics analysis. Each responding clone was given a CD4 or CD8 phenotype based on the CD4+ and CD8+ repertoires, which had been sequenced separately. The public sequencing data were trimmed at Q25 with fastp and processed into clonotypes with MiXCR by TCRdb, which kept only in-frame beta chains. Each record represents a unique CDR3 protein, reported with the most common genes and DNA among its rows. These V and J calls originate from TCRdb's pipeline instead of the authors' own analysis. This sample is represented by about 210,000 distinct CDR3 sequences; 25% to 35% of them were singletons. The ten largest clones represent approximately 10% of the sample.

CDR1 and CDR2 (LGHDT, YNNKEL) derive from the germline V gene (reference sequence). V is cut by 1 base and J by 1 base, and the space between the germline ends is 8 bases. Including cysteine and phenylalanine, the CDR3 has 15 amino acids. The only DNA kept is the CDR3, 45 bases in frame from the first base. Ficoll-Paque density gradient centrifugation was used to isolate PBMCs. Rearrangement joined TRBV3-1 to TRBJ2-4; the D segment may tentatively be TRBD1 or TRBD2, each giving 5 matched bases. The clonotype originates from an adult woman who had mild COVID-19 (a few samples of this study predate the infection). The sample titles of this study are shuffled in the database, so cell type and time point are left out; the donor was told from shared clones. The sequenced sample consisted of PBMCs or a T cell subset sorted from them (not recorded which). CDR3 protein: CASSQGGVAKNIQYF. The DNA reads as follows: TGTGCCAGCAGCCAAGGAGGGGTGGCCAAAAACATTCAGTACTTC.